This passage covers 10 T cell receptor beta chains from one sample sequenced in a study of blood T cell repertoires in COVID-19. Only in-frame clones appear in the TCRdb table, and some are missing; sequencing was by immunoSEQ multiplex PCR. The sample includes fewer than 250,000 clones, roughly 86% of them seen just once. The sequenced sample consisted of peripheral blood. Every receptor here comes from a woman aged 60-70 years with acute or convalescent COVID-19.

The chain links TRBV5-4 to TRBJ1-2; a possible D gene is TRBD1 (5 bases). The CDR3 consists of 16 residues. The germline V gene encodes CDR1 SGHNT and CDR2 YYREEE (reference sequence). Deletions cut 4 bases from V and 2 bases from J, with 18 bases between. This chain's CDR3 is CASSARQYHLNYGYTF. CDR3 nucleotide sequence: TGTGCCAGCAGCGCCCGACAGTACCATTTAAACTATGGCTACACCTTC.

This chain links TRBV6-4 with TRBJ2-1; perhaps TRBD2 as D (6 bases). Trimming cost V 3 bases and J 2 bases, with 14 bases left between them. The V gene's germline CDR1 is MRHNA and CDR2 SNTAGT. CDR3 size: 16 residues. CDR3 DNA sequence: TGTGCCAGCAGTGAGGAGGATAGCGGTCCCTACAATGAGCAGTTCTTC. It codes for CASSEEDSGPYNEQFF.

This chain links TRBV29-1 with TRBJ2-1; 7 nucleotides line up with TRBD1. Germline V gives CDR1 SQVTM, CDR2 ANQGSEA. This CDR3 contains 13 residues. The junction had 12 bases not matched to a gene; V was cut back by 7 bases and J by 9 bases. This CDR3 reads CSGRGPGSAEQFF. The DNA of the CDR3 is TGCAGCGGAAGGGGGCCGGGGAGTGCTGAGCAGTTCTTC.

The genes are TRBV2 and TRBJ1-1, with D hard to call. With 8 bases removed from V and 1 base from J, the gap between germline ends came to 17 bases. Germline assignment: CDR1 SNHLY and CDR2 FYNNEI. This CDR3 region has 15 residues. Here the CDR3 DNA reads TGTGCCAGCCCAAGCCAGGAGGAGGGGAACACTGAAGCTTTCTTT. As protein: CASPSQEEGNTEAFF.

The rearrangement joins TRBV6-5 to TRBJ1-2; 8 bases align to TRBD1. V was pared by 7 bases and J by 1 base, with 8 bases of the junction left unmatched. Germline V gene lookup returns CDR1 MNHEY and CDR2 SVGAGI. The length of the CDR3 is 15 residues. CDR3 sequence: CASTQRTGFNYGYTF. For the CDR3, the DNA is TGTGCCAGCACTCAAAGGACAGGGTTTAACTATGGCTACACCTTC.

J is TRBJ2-1 and V is TRBV24-1; 7 bases fit TRBD1. The V gene's germline CDR1 is KGHDR and CDR2 SFDVKD. The CDR3 is 16 residues long. V shed 4 bases and J 0 bases; nucleotides not matched to a gene: 5. The CDR3 sequence is CATSDKNRGSYNEQFF. As DNA, the CDR3 is TGTGCCACCAGTGACAAGAACAGGGGCTCCTACAATGAGCAGTTCTTC.

This clone was counted between two and nine times. V and J are TRBV11-1 and TRBJ2-3; D gene unclear. This CDR3 is built from 13 residues. Trimming shortened V by 7 bases and J by 1 base, and 9 bases separated the two germline ends. From germline, CDR1 is SGHAT and CDR2 FQDESV (reference sequence). The CDR3 nucleotides are TGTGCCAGCAACACAGCACGCACAGATACGCAGTATTTT. It is translated as CASNTARTDTQYF.

The rearrangement joins TRBV27 to TRBJ1-5, with TRBD1 matching 11 bases. CDR3 length: 16 residues. V lost 6 bases, J lost 7 bases, and 11 bases stayed unmatched. Germline V gene sequence: CDR1 MNHEY, CDR2 SMNVEV (reference sequence). As DNA, the CDR3 is TGTGCCAGCAGGTCCTCCGGGACAGGGGGAGGACAGCCCCAGCATTTT. The encoded protein is CASRSSGTGGGQPQHF.

The chain carries TRBV5-5 and TRBJ1-2, with a tentative D call TRBD1 (6 bases). This CDR3 contains 14 residues. Germline V gene data show CDR1 as SGHKS and CDR2 as YYEKEE (reference sequence). Trimming stripped 5 bases from V and 1 base from J, with 12 bases between. The CDR3 DNA reads as TGTGCCAGCAGACAGGGCAGTAATAACTATGGCTACACCTTC. It translates to CASRQGSNNYGYTF.

The V and J genes are TRBV7-8 and TRBJ2-7, with TRBD1 as a possible D gene (6 bases). The germline V and J ends were trimmed by 3 bases and 0 bases, with 9 bases remaining between them. Germline V lookup: CDR1 SGHVS, CDR2 FQNEAQ. This CDR3 spans 14 amino acids. DNA for the CDR3: TGTGCCAGCAGCTTCACGACAGGCTCCTACGAGCAGTACTTC. Translating it yields CASSFTTGSYEQYF.